This T cell receptor beta chain appears in the sequencing data of a study of T cell repertoires in aging, cancer and after chemotherapy. TRB rearrangements spanning V, D and J were amplified using mixed TRB-A/B primers. TCRdb analysed the multiplex PCR reads with MiXCR anew, one entry per CDR3 protein. The sample lists under 7,500 distinct CDR3 sequences, 30% occurring once. Germline loops: CDR1 KGHDR, CDR2 SFDVKD. Between the trimmed V and J ends, which lost 3 bases and 6 bases, there was a span of 11 bases. The length of the CDR3 is 13 residues. Amplification of TCR beta used genomic DNA extracted from peripheral blood.

Source material: blood. This sequence originates from a human donor with a blood cancer. The V gene is TRBV24-1, the J gene TRBJ2-7; D remains unclear. CDR3 sequence reads: CATSDSGRAEQYF. The CDR3 DNA sequence: TGTGCCACCAGTGATAGTGGAAGGGCCGAGCAGTACTTC.